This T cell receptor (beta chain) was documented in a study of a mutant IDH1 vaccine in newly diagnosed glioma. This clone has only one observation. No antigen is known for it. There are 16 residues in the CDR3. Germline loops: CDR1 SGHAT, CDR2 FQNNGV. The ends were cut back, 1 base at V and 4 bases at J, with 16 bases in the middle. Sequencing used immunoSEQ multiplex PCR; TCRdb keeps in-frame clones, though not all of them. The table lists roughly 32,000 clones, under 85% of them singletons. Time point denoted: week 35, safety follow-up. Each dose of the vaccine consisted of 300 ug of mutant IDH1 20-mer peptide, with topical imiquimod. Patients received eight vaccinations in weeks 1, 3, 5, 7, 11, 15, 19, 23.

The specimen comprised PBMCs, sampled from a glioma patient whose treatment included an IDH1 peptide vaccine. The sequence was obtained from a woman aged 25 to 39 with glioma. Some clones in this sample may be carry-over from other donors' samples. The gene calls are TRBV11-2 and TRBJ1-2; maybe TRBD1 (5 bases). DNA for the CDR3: TGTGCCAGCAGCTTAGCGGGGACCCGTGACGGCTATGGCTACACCTTC. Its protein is CASSLAGTRDGYGYTF.